This T cell receptor beta chain was captured in a study of shared clonotypes between healthy human individuals (dated by TCRdb to 2018 to 2020). A note on the overall study: A few men and two women, aged 18 to 49 years, made up the cohort. The study deeply sequenced blood TCR repertoires of five healthy adults to estimate repertoire size and the extent of clonotype sharing between individuals. Each donor's leukapheresis produced roughly between about 0.8 and 10 billion PBMCs. For each donor, CD4 naive and CD4 memory were each given three plates, CD8 naive was given two plates, and CD8 memory was given one plate. To increase sequencing depth and limit assay-specific biases, TCR repertoire library preparation and sequencing were carried out by different laboratories using diverse techniques.

Overall study results and their limits: Clonotypes shared by all four sorted-subset donors showed higher generation probabilities than non-shared clonotypes. The genetic and exposure-history diversity represented was limited by the small number of donors. Naive subsets generally had larger estimated clonotype richness than memory subsets. Rarefaction of sorted-subset datasets indicated incomplete sequencing despite the large sequencing depth. Only blood was sampled, and tissue TCR repertoires likely differ from those in blood. Pairwise subsampling led to the expectation that sequencing depth would affect the degree of clonotype sharing among donors. Sharing across a handful of donors was observed for around 4.8% of naive CD4, 3% to 4% of naive CD8, roughly 2.4% of memory CD4, and around 0.4% of memory CD8 clonotypes.

The CDR3 runs 13 amino acids, cysteine and phenylalanine included. Only the CDR3 part of the read is kept: 39 bases, read in frame from the first base. According to the germline V gene, CDR1 reads SGHTA and CDR2 reads FQGNSA. The table lists this clone with many counts. The antigen this receptor binds is unknown. The junction departs from the called germline gene at one end, perhaps through a read error. Using the deep immunoSEQ assay, multiplex PCR amplified TCR CDR3 regions from genomic DNA. Extracted genomic DNA from each cell subset was spread evenly across all wells of several immunoSEQ 96-well plates, with each plate serving as a replicate. For sorted subsets, each replicate PCR was loaded with 200 to 250 ng genomic DNA, equivalent to roughly 30,000 T cell genomes. The purified libraries were quantified using a Qubit 3.0 fluorometer, sized with a Bioanalyzer 2100, and then quantified again using the KAPA Library Quantification kit. Each immunoSEQ 96-well plate was sequenced on its own single-read 150-cycle Illumina NextSeq 550 flow cell. The authors' pipeline ran thus. Because the immunoSEQ output held only junctional sequences and lacked quality scores, the filtering could not match the filtering applied to full-length reads. Sequences were annotated with PyIR, a Python wrapper for IgBLAST v1.9, using IMGT germline references to assign V/J genes and CDR3. Reads were removed for weak V/J assignments (E-value above 1e-6), missing CDR3, stop codons, out-of-frame junctions, or ambiguous translated residues. V3J clonotypes were defined as sequences sharing the same inferred V gene, J gene, and CDR3 amino acid sequence. Percentage overlap between repertoires was calculated by dividing the number of shared unique clonotypes by the size of the smaller repertoire. Richness of each repertoire was evaluated using RTK rarefaction, the Chao1 estimator, and Recon v2.1 estimates of unobserved clonotypes. Generation probabilities were computed with OLGA for all TCRbeta clonotypes obtained by the gDNA method from several donors. Imported from immuneACCESS, the table was reduced by TCRdb to in-frame sequences with V and J called. These copies leave out some clones; in studies compared against another copy, an unresolved V gene accounts for under half, and the cause of the remainder is not known. That table supplies the V and J calls and clone size; D and trimming were determined from the DNA. Present in this sample are about 230,000 clones, about 65% of which were seen just once. Jointly, the top ten make up 11% of the sample.

Healthy HIV-negative adults with no recently reported acute infections or vaccinations were included as donors. Only Caucasian adults living in Nashville, Tennessee, USA were represented among the donors. CD4+ T cells were enriched by magnetic negative selection; naive cells were then positively selected on CD45RA, and the negative fraction formed the memory subset. Blood was collected by leukapheresis, and PBMCs were isolated by Ficoll-Histopaque density gradient centrifugation and then cryopreserved in liquid nitrogen vapor phase. Analytical flow cytometry was used to check the purity and quantity of every magnetically sorted T cell population. Each sorted fraction had its genomic DNA isolated and then quantified by UV absorbance on a Nanodrop 2000c.

The sequenced sample was memory CD4+ T cells sorted from blood. Taken with the paper, the label for cell subset or site translates to: CD45RA-negative fraction. The rearranged segments are TRBV7-2 and TRBJ1-2, with no reliable assignment of the D segment. This receptor was obtained from a young man in good health. The DNA sequence follows: TGTGCCAGCAGCCCCGAACCTGTCTATGGCCACACCTTC. Translated, this gives CASSPEPVYGHTF.